The rows below give T cell receptor beta chains drawn from one sample of a study of T cells after yellow fever vaccination. TCRdb fed the 5' RACE reads into MiXCR, producing one record per CDR3 protein. The data contain some 320,000 distinct CDR3 sequences, around a tenth of them singletons. The material sequenced was CD4+ T cells sorted from PBMCs, taken 45 days after the yellow fever booster vaccination. The receptors derive from a young man who received the YFV17D yellow fever vaccine. Both conserved end residues are part of each CDR3. Fields, in order: J gene, V gene, D gene, clone size, CDR3 DNA, CDR3 protein. D genes are given only for firm matches. Expanded clones are given a class, and other clones once, few, many or no size at all.

>TRBJ1-1|TRBV6-5|TRBD1|few
TGTGCCAGCAGTCGCCGGGACAGGGGGCGAACTGAAGCTTTCTTT
CASSRRDRGRTEAFF
>TRBJ2-7|TRBV30|TRBD1|NA
TGTGCCTGGAGTCGCATGGACAGGGTCCGCTCCTACGAGCAGTACTTC
CAWSRMDRVRSYEQYF
>TRBJ2-1|TRBV7-3|TRBD2|NA
TGTGCCAGCAGCCCCCCGGGACTAGCGGGGATGTACAATGAGCAGTTCTTC
CASSPPGLAGMYNEQFF
>TRBJ1-5|TRBV7-2|TRBD1|NA
TGTGCCAGCAGCCCCGGACAGGGCTATCAGCCCCAGCATTTT
CASSPGQGYQPQHF
>TRBJ2-5|TRBV7-3|TRBD1|NA
TGTGCCAGCAGCCGAACAGGGGGCGTACAAGAGACCCAGTACTTC
CASSRTGGVQETQYF
>TRBJ2-3|TRBV6-5|NA|few
TGTGCCAGCAGTTACTCGGACGGGAGCACAGATACGCAGTATTTT
CASSYSDGSTDTQYF
>TRBJ1-5|TRBV6-2/TRBV6-3|TRBD1|NA
TGTGCCAGCAGTCCAGAGCCCGCGAGGACAGGGCATAATCAGCCCCAGCATTTT
CASSPEPARTGHNQPQHF
>TRBJ2-7|TRBV30|NA|NA
TGTGCCTGGAGGGCGAGGGGGATTGGCCCCTACGAGCAGTACTTC
CAWRARGIGPYEQYF
>TRBJ2-1|TRBV6-4|NA|many
TGTGCCAGCAGTGACAGCTCCTACAATGAGCAGTTCTTC
CASSDSSYNEQFF
>TRBJ2-5|TRBV20-1|TRBD1|few
TGCAGTGCTGCCACAGGGGGAGAGACCCAGTACTTC
CSAATGGETQYF
>TRBJ1-5|TRBV6-1|TRBD1|NA
TGTGCCAGCAGTGAGCTATACAGGGGCGAACATTTT
CASSELYRGEHF
>TRBJ2-5|TRBV7-2|NA|few
TGTGCCAGCAGCTTAATGCGAGAGAAAGAGACCCAGTACTTC
CASSLMREKETQYF
>TRBJ1-1|TRBV5-1|TRBD1|few
TGCGCCAGCAGCCGAGAGGGACAGGGGAACACTGAAGCTTTCTTT
CASSREGQGNTEAFF
>TRBJ1-5|TRBV6-1|NA|many
TGTGCCAGCAATCCGAGACCGGGGAAGCCCCAGCATTTT
CASNPRPGKPQHF
>TRBJ2-5|TRBV15|NA|NA
TGTGCCACCAGCAGAGCACAGAACCAAGAGACCCAGTACTTC
CATSRAQNQETQYF
>TRBJ1-1|TRBV7-2|NA|few
TGTGCCAGCAGCTTAGGACCCCTGGGGATGAGTGAAGCTTTCTTT
CASSLGPLGMSEAFF
>TRBJ1-5|TRBV6-6|TRBD1|few
TGTGCCAGCAGTACCATCCCGGACAGGGTCCAGCCCCAGCATTTT
CASSTIPDRVQPQHF
>TRBJ2-5|TRBV7-7|NA|NA
TGTGCTAGCAGCTTAGGGCACGGCCAAGAGACCCAGTACTTC
CASSLGHGQETQYF
>TRBJ2-3|TRBV28|NA|few
TGTGCCAGCAGCACCGGGACGCCAGGGGGAGGGTATTTT
CASSTGTPGGGYF
>TRBJ2-6|TRBV5-4|TRBD1|NA
TGTGCCAGCAGCCTTCCGAGACAGGGGCCCTCTGGGGCCAACGTCCTGACTTTC
CASSLPRQGPSGANVLTF
>TRBJ2-3|TRBV20-1|NA|many
TGCAGTGCTAGGAGCGGGACAGATACGCAGTATTTT
CSARSGTDTQYF
>TRBJ2-5|TRBV5-4|TRBD1|many
TGTGCCAGCAGCTCCGGACAGGGGCCGCAAGAGACCCAGTACTTC
CASSSGQGPQETQYF
>TRBJ1-1|TRBV20-1|NA|NA
TGCAGTGCTAGTGCCCAGGGTGAGGCTTTCTTT
CSASAQGEAFF
>TRBJ2-5|TRBV4-2|TRBD1|few
TGTGCCAGCAGCCCCGGACAGGGAGGTCAAGAGACCCAGTACTTC
CASSPGQGGQETQYF
>TRBJ2-4|TRBV28|NA|NA
TGTGCCAGCAGTCCACGGACAGAAGCCAAAAACATTCAGTACTTC
CASSPRTEAKNIQYF
>TRBJ2-2|TRBV7-2|NA|many
TGTGCCAGCAGCTTATCGGTGGGCACCGGGGAGCTGTTTTTT
CASSLSVGTGELFF
>TRBJ1-5|TRBV3-1|NA|NA
TGTGCCAGCAGCCAAGGAGTCTATAGCAATCAGCCCCAGCATTTT
CASSQGVYSNQPQHF
>TRBJ2-2|TRBV7-2|NA|few
TGTGCCAGCAGCTTACAACACGGGAACACCGGGGAGCTGTTTTTT
CASSLQHGNTGELFF
>TRBJ2-3|TRBV4-3|NA|many
TGCGCCAGCAGCCAAGTACTGGGAGATACGCAGTATTTT
CASSQVLGDTQYF
>TRBJ2-6|TRBV29-1|NA|NA
TGCAGCGTTGCTTTCTCTGGGGCCAACGTCCTGACTTTC
CSVAFSGANVLTF
>TRBJ1-1|TRBV6-6|TRBD1|many
TGTGCCAGCAGTAATCCGGGACAGGGGAACACTGAAGCTTTCTTT
CASSNPGQGNTEAFF
>TRBJ2-2|TRBV19|TRBD1|NA
TGTGCCAGTACCGGGACAGGGATCACCGGGGAGCTGTTTTTT
CASTGTGITGELFF
>TRBJ2-3|TRBV10-3|NA|NA
TGTGCCATCAGTGAGTTTCTGCGGGGTAGCACAGATACGCAGTATTTT
CAISEFLRGSTDTQYF
>TRBJ2-7|TRBV10-3|TRBD1|NA
TGTGCCATCAGAGCCGGGACAGGGGACGTGGAGCAGTACTTC
CAIRAGTGDVEQYF
>TRBJ1-6|TRBV11-2|NA|many
TGTGCCAGCAGCTTATCGTTGGAGGGTTATCGGCCCCTCCACTTT
CASSLSLEGYRPLHF
>TRBJ1-5|TRBV30|TRBD1|few
TGTGCCTGGGGGACAGCGTATAATCAGCCCCAGCATTTT
CAWGTAYNQPQHF
>TRBJ2-5|TRBV15|NA|few
TGTGCCACCAGCTGGGGGAGAAGAGAGACCCAGTACTTC
CATSWGRRETQYF
>TRBJ1-4|TRBV5-5|NA|NA
TGTGCCAGCAGGTGGGGTACAGACGAAAAACTGTTTTTT
CASRWGTDEKLFF
>TRBJ1-4|TRBV4-1|NA|few
TGCGCCAGCAGCCCCTTAAGGGGCGCAACTAATGAAAAACTGTTTTTT
CASSPLRGATNEKLFF
>TRBJ2-5|TRBV5-1|NA|few
TGCGCCAGCAGCGAAGCCTCCCTAAGACAGCACCGAGAGACCCAGTACTTC
CASSEASLRQHRETQYF
>TRBJ2-7|TRBV2|NA|few
TGTGCCAGCGGTAAGGAGTCTCTCTCCTACGAGCAGTACTTC
CASGKESLSYEQYF
>TRBJ2-3|TRBV3-1|NA|NA
TGTGCCAGCAGAAAGGGACGACCCACAGATACGCAGTATTTT
CASRKGRPTDTQYF
>TRBJ1-1|TRBV7-9|TRBD1|NA
TGTGCCAGCAGCCCTGGACAGGGGGGATCATTTGAAGCTTTCTTT
CASSPGQGGSFEAFF
>TRBJ2-1|TRBV12-3/TRBV12-4|TRBD2|NA
TGTGCCAGCAGTTTGAGGCGGGGGGACTACAATGAGCAGTTCTTC
CASSLRRGDYNEQFF
>TRBJ2-5|TRBV28|TRBD1|few
TGTGCCAGCAGTTGGGACAGGCAAGAGACCCAGTACTTC
CASSWDRQETQYF
>TRBJ2-5|TRBV29-1|TRBD2|NA
TGCAGCGTTGATCTTTCTAGCGGGGTAAAAGAGACCCAGTACTTC
CSVDLSSGVKETQYF
>TRBJ2-1|TRBV7-9|NA|NA
TGTGCCAGCAGTCCCCTAGGATCTGAGCAGTTCTTC
CASSPLGSEQFF
>TRBJ1-6|TRBV20-1|TRBD1|NA
TGCAGTGCTAGAACCTTGACAGGGGGTAATTCACCCCTCCACTTT
CSARTLTGGNSPLHF
>TRBJ1-5|TRBV6-5|NA|NA
TGTGCCAGCAGTTACTCGACGTCCCAGCCCCAGCATTTT
CASSYSTSQPQHF
>TRBJ2-5|TRBV7-9|TRBD1|few
TGTGCCAGCTCCTGGACAGGGGGTCGAGAGACCCAGTACTTC
CASSWTGGRETQYF
>TRBJ2-3|TRBV5-1|NA|many
TGCGCCAGCAGCCCCCCCCTTGGTTTGGGGAGCACAGATACGCAGTATTTT
CASSPPLGLGSTDTQYF
>TRBJ1-5|TRBV10-3|NA|NA
TGTGCCTCCCGGGTGGGAGGCGAACCCAATCAGCCCCAGCATTTT
CASRVGGEPNQPQHF
>TRBJ2-3|TRBV20-1|TRBD2|NA
TGCAGTGCTAGAGTGGTAGCGGGGGGCCATTCAGATACGCAGTATTTT
CSARVVAGGHSDTQYF
>TRBJ2-3|TRBV4-3|NA|NA
TGCGCCAGCAGCCAAGACTCAGGAGCGGATACGCAGTATTTT
CASSQDSGADTQYF
>TRBJ2-1|TRBV5-1|NA|NA
TGCGCCAGCAGCTTGGGGACGCCTAAGTCCCTCAATGAGCAGTTCTTC
CASSLGTPKSLNEQFF
>TRBJ2-1|TRBV20-1|NA|few
TGCAGTGCTAGAGGGGGTTTTTTAGGCTCCTACAATGAGCAGTTCTTC
CSARGGFLGSYNEQFF